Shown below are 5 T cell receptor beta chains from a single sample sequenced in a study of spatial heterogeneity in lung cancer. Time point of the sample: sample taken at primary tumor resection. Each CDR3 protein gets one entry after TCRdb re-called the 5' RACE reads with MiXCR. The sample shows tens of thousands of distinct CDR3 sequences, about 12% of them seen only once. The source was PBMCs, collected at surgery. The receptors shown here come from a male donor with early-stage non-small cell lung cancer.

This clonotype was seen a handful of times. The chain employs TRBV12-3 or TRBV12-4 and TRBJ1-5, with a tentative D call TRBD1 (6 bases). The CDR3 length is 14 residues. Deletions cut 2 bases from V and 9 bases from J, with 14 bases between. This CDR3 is CASSLNRASLPQHF. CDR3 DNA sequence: TGTGCCAGCAGTTTAAACAGGGCGTCGCTGCCCCAGCATTTT.

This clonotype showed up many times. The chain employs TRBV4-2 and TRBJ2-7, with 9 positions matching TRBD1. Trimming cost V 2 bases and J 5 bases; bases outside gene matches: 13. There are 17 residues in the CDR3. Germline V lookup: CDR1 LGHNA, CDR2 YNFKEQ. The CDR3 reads CASSQTSSGTGLHEQYF. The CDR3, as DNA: TGTGCCAGCAGCCAAACGTCATCCGGGACAGGGCTGCACGAGCAGTACTTC.

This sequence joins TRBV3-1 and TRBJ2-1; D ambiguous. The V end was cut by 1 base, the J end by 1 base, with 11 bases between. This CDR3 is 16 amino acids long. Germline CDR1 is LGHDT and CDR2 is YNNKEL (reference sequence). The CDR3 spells CASSQASGRSYNEQFF. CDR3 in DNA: TGTGCCAGCAGCCAAGCCTCCGGCCGATCCTACAATGAGCAGTTCTTC.

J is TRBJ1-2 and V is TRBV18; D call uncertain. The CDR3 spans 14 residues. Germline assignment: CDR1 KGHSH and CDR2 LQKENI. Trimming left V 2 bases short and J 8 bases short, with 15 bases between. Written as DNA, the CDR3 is TGTGCCAGCTCACCAGGCCGAAGCTCTACGGGCTACACCTTC. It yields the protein CASSPGRSSTGYTF.

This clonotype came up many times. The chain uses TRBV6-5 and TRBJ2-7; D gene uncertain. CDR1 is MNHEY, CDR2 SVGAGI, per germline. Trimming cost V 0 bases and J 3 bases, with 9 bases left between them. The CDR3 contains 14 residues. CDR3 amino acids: CASSYSISNYEQYF. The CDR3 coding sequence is TGTGCCAGCAGTTACTCGATCAGCAACTACGAGCAGTACTTC.